The 5 T cell receptor beta chains reported below all come from one sample, sequenced in a study of glioma-infiltrating T cells. The iRepertoire nested amplicon-rescue multiplex PCR amplified TCR alpha and beta CDR3s from RNA. Via MiXCR, TCRdb re-called the multiplex PCR reads, giving one row per CDR3 protein. The data hold roughly 120,000 distinct CDR3 sequences, with roughly 20% observed a single time. Sequencing was performed on glioma tissue, nonneoplastic brain tissue, or PBMCs (not recorded which). The receptors originated from a human donor with low-grade glioma or glioblastoma, undergoing nonglioma brain surgery, or in good health (not recorded which).

This clonotype was found many times. In nucleotides, the CDR3 is TGCGCCAGCAGCCAAGAACCCGGACTAGTAGATACGCAGTATTTT. Encoded protein: CASSQEPGLVDTQYF. The chain carries TRBV4-1 and TRBJ2-3, with 7 bases fitting TRBD2. V lost 0 bases, J lost 5 bases, and 5 bases stayed unmatched. CDR1 is MGHRA, CDR2 YSYEKL, per germline. CDR3 length: 15 amino acids.

This clonotype appeared many times. The chain carries TRBV12-3 or TRBV12-4 and TRBJ2-7; 8 bases match TRBD2. This CDR3 spans 15 amino acids. With 6 bases clipped from V and 6 bases from J, the junction kept 13 bases outside the gene matches. CDR3 in amino acids: CASSPRTAGGREQYF. The CDR3 coding sequence is TGTGCCAGCAGCCCAAGGACGGCGGGGGGCCGCGAGCAGTACTTC.

This clonotype was recorded at least ten times. The V and J genes are TRBV19 and TRBJ2-5, with TRBD2 matching over 9 bases. Germline V gene data show CDR1 as LNHDA and CDR2 as SQIVND (reference sequence). The CDR3 has 12 residues. V gave up 10 bases and J gave up 4 bases; unmatched junction bases: 4. CDR3 amino acids: CATGTSIETQYF. CDR3 in DNA: TGTGCCACCGGGACTAGCATAGAGACCCAGTACTTC.

This clonotype has ten or more counts. The V and J genes are TRBV27 and TRBJ2-5; 7 nucleotides align to TRBD1. The CDR3 has 15 residues. Germline values: CDR1 MNHEY, CDR2 SMNVEV (reference sequence). V shed 4 bases and J 2 bases; nucleotides not matched to a gene: 7. The CDR3 sequence is CASSWTGLQQETQYF. In nucleotides, the CDR3 is TGTGCCAGCAGTTGGACAGGACTCCAACAAGAGACCCAGTACTTC.

Many counts were recorded for this clonotype. The chain is built from TRBV3-1 and TRBJ2-7; D gene unclear. The germline V gene encodes CDR1 LGHDT and CDR2 YNNKEL (reference sequence). Trimming stripped 0 bases from V and 6 bases from J, with 6 bases between. The CDR3 is 12 residues long. CDR3 residues: CASSQEVGEQYF. CDR3 in DNA: TGTGCCAGCAGCCAAGAGGTGGGCGAGCAGTACTTC.